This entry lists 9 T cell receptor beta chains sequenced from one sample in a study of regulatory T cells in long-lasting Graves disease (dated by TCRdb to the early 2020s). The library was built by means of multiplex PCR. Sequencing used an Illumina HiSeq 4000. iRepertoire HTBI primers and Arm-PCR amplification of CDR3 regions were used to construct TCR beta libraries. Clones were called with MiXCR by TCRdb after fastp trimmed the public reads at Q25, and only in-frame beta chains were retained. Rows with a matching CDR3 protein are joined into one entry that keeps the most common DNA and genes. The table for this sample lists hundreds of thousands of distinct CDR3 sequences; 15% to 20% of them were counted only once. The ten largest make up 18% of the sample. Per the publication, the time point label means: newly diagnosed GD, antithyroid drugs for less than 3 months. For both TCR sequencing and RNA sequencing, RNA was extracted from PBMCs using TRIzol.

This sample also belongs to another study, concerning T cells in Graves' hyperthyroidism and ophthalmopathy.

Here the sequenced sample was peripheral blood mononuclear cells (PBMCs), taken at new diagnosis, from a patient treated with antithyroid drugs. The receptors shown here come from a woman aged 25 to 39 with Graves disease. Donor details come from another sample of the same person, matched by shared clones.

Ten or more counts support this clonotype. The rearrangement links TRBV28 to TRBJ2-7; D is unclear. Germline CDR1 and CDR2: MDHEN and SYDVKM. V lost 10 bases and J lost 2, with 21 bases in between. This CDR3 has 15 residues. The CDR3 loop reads CATQLRLAATYEQYF. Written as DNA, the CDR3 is TGTGCCACCCAACTAAGACTCGCAGCCACCTACGAGCAGTACTTC.

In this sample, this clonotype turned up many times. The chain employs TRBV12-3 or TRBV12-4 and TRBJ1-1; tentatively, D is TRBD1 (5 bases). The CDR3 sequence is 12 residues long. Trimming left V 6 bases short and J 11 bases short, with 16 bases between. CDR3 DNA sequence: TGTGCCAGCAGCCTTATCAGTTGGGGGGCTTTCTTT. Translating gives CASSLISWGAFF.

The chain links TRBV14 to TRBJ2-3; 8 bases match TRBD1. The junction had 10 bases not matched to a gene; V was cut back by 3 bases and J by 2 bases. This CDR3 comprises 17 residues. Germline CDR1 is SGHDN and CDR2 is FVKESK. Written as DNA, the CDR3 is TGTGCCAGCAGCCAGATGGGCAGGGGGCCTACCACAGATACGCAGTATTTT. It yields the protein CASSQMGRGPTTDTQYF.

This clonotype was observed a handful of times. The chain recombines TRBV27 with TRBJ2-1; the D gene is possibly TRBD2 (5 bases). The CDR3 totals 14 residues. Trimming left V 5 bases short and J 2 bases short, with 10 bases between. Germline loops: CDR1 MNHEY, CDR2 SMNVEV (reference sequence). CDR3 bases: TGTGCCAGCAGTCCCCAGCGGACCTACAATGAGCAGTTCTTC. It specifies CASSPQRTYNEQFF.

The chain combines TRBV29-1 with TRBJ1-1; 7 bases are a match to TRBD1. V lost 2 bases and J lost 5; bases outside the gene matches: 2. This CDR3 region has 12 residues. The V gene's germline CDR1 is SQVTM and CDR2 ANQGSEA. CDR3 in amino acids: CSVEQGETEAFF. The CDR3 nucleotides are TGCAGCGTTGAACAGGGGGAAACTGAAGCTTTCTTT.

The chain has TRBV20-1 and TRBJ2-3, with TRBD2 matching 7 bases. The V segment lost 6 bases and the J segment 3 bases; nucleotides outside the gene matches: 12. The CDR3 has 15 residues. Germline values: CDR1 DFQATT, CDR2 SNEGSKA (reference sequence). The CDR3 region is CSAVGRERGTDTQYF. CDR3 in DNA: TGCAGTGCCGTAGGCCGGGAGCGGGGTACAGATACGCAGTATTTT.

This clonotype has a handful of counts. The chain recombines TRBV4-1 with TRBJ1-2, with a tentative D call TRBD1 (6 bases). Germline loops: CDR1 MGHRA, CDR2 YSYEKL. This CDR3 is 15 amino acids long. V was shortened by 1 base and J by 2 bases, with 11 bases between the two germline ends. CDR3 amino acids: CASSQGEQGNYGYTF. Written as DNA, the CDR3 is TGCGCCAGCAGCCAAGGAGAACAGGGCAACTATGGCTACACCTTC.

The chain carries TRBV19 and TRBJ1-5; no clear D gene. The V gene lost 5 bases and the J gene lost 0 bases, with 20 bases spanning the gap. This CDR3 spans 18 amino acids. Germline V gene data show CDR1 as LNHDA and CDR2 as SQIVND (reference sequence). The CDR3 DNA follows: TGTGCCAGTAGTCCTGGCTGGGGTCGGTCAAATAGCAATCAGCCCCAGCATTTT. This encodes CASSPGWGRSNSNQPQHF.

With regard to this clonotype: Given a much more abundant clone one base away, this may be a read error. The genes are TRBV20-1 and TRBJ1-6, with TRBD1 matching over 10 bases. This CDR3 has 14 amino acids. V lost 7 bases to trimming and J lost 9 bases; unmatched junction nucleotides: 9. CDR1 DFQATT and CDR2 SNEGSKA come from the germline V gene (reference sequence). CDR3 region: CSVPPGQGTSPLHF. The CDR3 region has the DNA TGCAGTGTTCCGCCGGGACAGGGGACTTCACCCCTCCACTTT.